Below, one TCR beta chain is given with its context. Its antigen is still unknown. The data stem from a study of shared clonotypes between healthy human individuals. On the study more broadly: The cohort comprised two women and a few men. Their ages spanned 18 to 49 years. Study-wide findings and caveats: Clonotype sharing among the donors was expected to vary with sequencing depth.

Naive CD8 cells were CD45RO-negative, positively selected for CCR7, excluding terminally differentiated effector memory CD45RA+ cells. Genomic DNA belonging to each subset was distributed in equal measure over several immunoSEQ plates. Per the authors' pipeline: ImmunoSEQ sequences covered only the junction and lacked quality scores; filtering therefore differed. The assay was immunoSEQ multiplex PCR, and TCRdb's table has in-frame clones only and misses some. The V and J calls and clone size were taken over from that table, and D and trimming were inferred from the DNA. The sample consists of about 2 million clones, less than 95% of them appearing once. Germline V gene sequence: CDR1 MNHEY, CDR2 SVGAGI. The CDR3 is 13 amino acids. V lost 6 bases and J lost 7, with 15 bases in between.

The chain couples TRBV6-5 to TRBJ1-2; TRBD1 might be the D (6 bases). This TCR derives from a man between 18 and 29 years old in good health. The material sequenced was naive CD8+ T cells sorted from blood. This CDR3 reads CASSGGRRVGYTF. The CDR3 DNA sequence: TGTGCCAGCAGCGGGGGGCGGAGGGTTGGCTACACCTTC.